This T cell receptor (beta chain) is drawn from a study of T cells after yellow fever vaccination. Looking at the study overall: Staining for CD3, CD45RA, CCR7 and CD95 enabled sorting of EM, EMRA, CM and Tscm memory subsets. Study results and limitations: Subsequent to the booster, the majority of primary-vaccination clones reappeared (roughly 95% CD4, 88% CD8).

This CDR3 has 17 amino acids. The germline V and J ends were trimmed by 2 bases and 8 bases, with 23 bases remaining between them. CDR1 is SGHKS and CDR2 is YYEKEE in the germline V gene (reference sequence). TCRdb called the 5' RACE reads again in MiXCR, with one record for every CDR3 protein. The sample holds 25,000 to 30,000 distinct CDR3 sequences, 5.5% seen once. At least ten counts were recorded for this clonotype. The chain is built from TRBV5-5 and TRBJ2-1; no clear D. The receptor was derived from a man aged 30 to 39 who received the YFV17D yellow fever vaccine. Sample: PBMCs, either bulk or a sorted T-cell subset (CD4+, CD8+, memory, or dextramer-sorted; not recorded which), taken 15 days after the yellow fever booster vaccination. The CDR3 sequence: CASSLRAWPSPGDEQFF. The CDR3 DNA reads TGTGCCAGCAGCTTACGGGCATGGCCATCCCCGGGCGATGAGCAGTTCTTC. Full variable domain (outside the CDR3, taken from reference TRBV5-5 and TRBJ2-1): DAGVTQSPTHLIKTRGQQVTLRCSPISGHKSVSWYQQVLGQGPQFIFQYYEKEERGRGNFPDRFSARQFPNYSSELNVNALLLGDSALYLCASSLRAWPSPGDEQFFGPGTRLTVL.